Many counts were recorded for the clone carrying this T cell receptor beta chain. Its antigen remains unidentified. An equimolar mix of two oligonucleotides served as the beta constant-region primer for TRBC1 and TRBC2. TCRdb analysed the UMI-ligation and nested PCR reads with MiXCR anew, one entry per CDR3 protein. In the table there are roughly 98,000 distinct CDR3 sequences, 7% to 8% of which are singletons. The CDR3 has 15 residues. V shed 5 bases, J shed 3 bases, and the junction held 7 bases outside the gene matches. Germline assignment: CDR1 SGHTA and CDR2 FQGNSA. This specimen comes from a study of naive and memory T cell subsets. Study findings and constraints: Diversity fell and Gini index rose from naive through CM, EM, EMRA.

The V gene is TRBV7-2, the J gene TRBJ1-5; 7 bases are shared with TRBD1. This TCR was recovered from a human donor in good health. Sequences were obtained from central memory CD4+ T cells from blood. CDR3: CASSTTGLNNQPQHF. The CDR3 DNA reads as TGTGCCAGCAGCACGACAGGGTTAAACAATCAGCCCCAGCATTTT.